These 23 T cell receptor beta chains share one sample of origin, sequenced in a study of T cell responses to AZD1222 COVID-19 vaccine. Sequenced by immunoSEQ multiplex PCR; TCRdb stores in-frame clones only, minus some. The sample lists 150,000 to 200,000 clones, over 85% seen once, with roughly 3.9% in the top ten. Specimen: peripheral blood, collected on day 0 of AZD1222 vaccination. Receptors originate from an adult in good health.

V gene TRBV11-2 combines with J gene TRBJ1-1; 9 positions agree with TRBD1. The V gene end was trimmed by 6 bases and the J gene end by 6 bases; junction bases not matched to a gene: 8. The CDR3 covers 14 residues. Germline CDR1 SGHAT, CDR2 FQNNGV. The CDR3 bases are TGTGCCAGCAGAAAGTCCGGGACAGGGTCTGAAGCTTTCTTT. This translates into CASRKSGTGSEAFF.

The CDR3 region is CASSYRSLAGPYEQYF. CDR3 nucleotide sequence: TGTGCCAGCAGTTACCGGTCACTAGCGGGCCCCTACGAGCAGTACTTC. The chain recombines TRBV6-2 or TRBV6-3 with TRBJ2-7, with TRBD2 matching over 9 bases. The CDR3 spans 16 residues. Germline CDR1 and CDR2: MNHEY and SVGEGT. V trimming: 2 bases; J trimming: 2 bases; junction bases outside the gene matches: 7.

The chain employs TRBV4-2 and TRBJ2-1; the match to TRBD2 covers 10 bases. The CDR3 consists of 16 residues. Germline CDR1 and CDR2: LGHNA and YNFKEQ. Trimming at V came to 5 bases and at J to 8 bases, leaving 12 bases not matched to a gene. CDR3 residues: CASSTWGSGRADEQFF. The CDR3 DNA reads TGTGCCAGCAGCACCTGGGGGAGCGGGAGGGCGGATGAGCAGTTCTTC.

The J gene is TRBJ2-7, the V gene TRBV6-5; TRBD1 aligns across 7 bases. The germline V gene encodes CDR1 MNHEY and CDR2 SVGAGI. This CDR3 spans 15 amino acids. J lost 2 bases, V lost 8 bases, and 12 bases had no gene match. The CDR3 loop reads CASGERGTATYEQYF. The CDR3 nucleotides read TGTGCCAGCGGAGAGCGAGGGACAGCGACCTACGAGCAGTACTTC.

With respect to this clone: Other DNA sequences within the sample encode an identical CDR3. The chain joins TRBV7-9 to TRBJ1-2, with 7 nucleotides matching TRBD1. The ends lost 1 base at V and 8 bases at J; junction bases unmatched: 4. From germline, CDR1 is SEHNR and CDR2 FQNEAQ (reference sequence). This CDR3 has 13 residues. CDR3 nucleotide sequence: TGTGCCAGCAGCTTAGGACAGGGCGGCGGCTACACCTTC. Translation gives CASSLGQGGGYTF.

The chain couples TRBV30 to TRBJ1-6; 9 nucleotides match TRBD1. The CDR3 contains 16 residues. Germline-derived CDR1 and CDR2 are GTSNPN and SVGIG (reference sequence). After removal of 0 bases from V and 11 bases from J, the junction contained 11 bases not matched to a gene. CDR3 nucleotide sequence: TGTGCCTGGAGTGTTTTAGTTACAGGGGGCATTCCACCCCTCCACTTT. Translated, it gives CAWSVLVTGGIPPLHF.

The rearrangement uses TRBV4-2 and TRBJ2-5, with unresolved D. Trimming cost V 0 bases and J 4 bases, with 6 bases left between them. The CDR3 extends over 13 amino acids. Germline V CDR1 and CDR2: LGHNA, YNFKEQ. CDR3 nucleotides: TGTGCCAGCAGCCAAGATTCCCCAGAGACCCAGTACTTC. Encoded protein: CASSQDSPETQYF.

The chain uses TRBV12-3 or TRBV12-4 and TRBJ2-1, with D possibly being TRBD2 (5 bases). The germline V and J ends were trimmed by 3 bases and 10 bases, with 13 bases remaining between them. The length of the CDR3 is 13 residues. The CDR3 DNA reads TGTGCCAGCAGTTTCGGGTCCCGGGGAGAGCAGTTCTTC. It codes for CASSFGSRGEQFF.

V is TRBV12-3 or TRBV12-4 and J is TRBJ1-2; 8 bases line up with TRBD1. Trimming cost V 2 bases and J 8 bases; bases outside gene matches: 4. There are 13 residues in the CDR3. The chain's CDR3 is CASSLPGQGGYTF. The CDR3 nucleotides are TGTGCCAGCAGTTTACCTGGACAGGGCGGCTACACCTTC.

The chain joins TRBV15 to TRBJ1-1; a possible D gene is TRBD1 (5 bases). The CDR3 is 14 amino acids. The germline V gene encodes CDR1 LNHNV and CDR2 YYDKDF (reference sequence). Trimming stripped 3 bases from V and 0 bases from J, with 8 bases between. CDR3: CATSRDNMNTEAFF. CDR3 sequence (DNA): TGTGCCACCAGCAGGGACAATATGAACACTGAAGCTTTCTTT.

This clone was seen only once. This chain uses TRBV18 with TRBJ2-1; 10 positions agree with TRBD2. V was pared by 0 bases and J by 11 bases, with 7 bases of the junction left unmatched. This CDR3 has 15 amino acids. Germline values: CDR1 KGHSH, CDR2 LQKENI. CDR3 region: CASSPPEAGGMKQFF. The DNA of the CDR3 is TGTGCCAGCTCACCACCGGAAGCGGGAGGGATGAAGCAGTTCTTC.

This chain joins TRBV7-9 and TRBJ1-4; 7 bases are a match to TRBD1. The J segment lost 0 bases and the V segment lost 1 base, leaving 11 bases of the junction unmatched. CDR3 size: 19 residues. Germline values: CDR1 SEHNR, CDR2 FQNEAQ (reference sequence). The CDR3 coding sequence is TGTGCCAGCAGCTTAGGGCAGGGGGGTTTCGGTGCAACTAATGAAAAACTGTTTTTT. It encodes CASSLGQGGFGATNEKLFF.

The V gene is TRBV6-4, the J gene TRBJ1-1; D is unclear. V lost 8 bases and J lost 0, with 10 bases in between. CDR1 MRHNA and CDR2 SNTAGT come from the germline V gene. The CDR3 contains 13 residues. The CDR3 reads CASRVAMNTEAFF. The CDR3, as DNA: TGTGCCAGCCGGGTAGCGATGAACACTGAAGCTTTCTTT.

The rearrangement joins TRBV3-1 (or the pseudogene TRBV3-2) to TRBJ1-4, with TRBD1 as a possible D gene (6 bases). Germline loops: CDR1 LGHDT, CDR2 YNNKEL (reference sequence). The V end was cut by 4 bases, the J end by 4 bases, with 19 bases between. This CDR3 spans 17 amino acids. The CDR3 DNA is TGTGCCAGCAGCCCTCAGGGGAGAGGCATTATTAATGAAAAACTGTTTTTT. Its protein is CASSPQGRGIINEKLFF.

V gene TRBV29-1 combines with J gene TRBJ1-1; D call uncertain. With 7 bases removed from V and 0 bases from J, the gap between germline ends came to 12 bases. CDR3 length: 13 amino acids. Germline assignment: CDR1 SQVTM and CDR2 ANQGSEA. The CDR3 sequence is CSAAPRLNTEAFF. The CDR3 DNA follows: TGCAGCGCCGCCCCCAGACTGAACACTGAAGCTTTCTTT.

V usage is TRBV12-3 or TRBV12-4 and J usage is TRBJ1-4; the D gene is possibly TRBD1 (5 bases). V was clipped by 6 bases and J by 7 bases, with 9 bases between them. CDR3 length: 12 residues. The CDR3 protein is CASRPGPEKLFF. The CDR3 nucleotides read TGTGCCAGCAGACCGGGACCTGAAAAACTGTTTTTT.

The genes are TRBV27 and TRBJ1-4, with 8 bases aligning to TRBD1. Germline values: CDR1 MNHEY, CDR2 SMNVEV (reference sequence). The CDR3 contains 17 residues. Trimming cost V 4 bases and J 3 bases; bases outside gene matches: 10. The CDR3 loop is CASSSRTGLIANEKLFF. The CDR3 DNA reads TGTGCCAGCAGTTCACGGACAGGGTTGATAGCTAATGAAAAACTGTTTTTT.

DNA for the CDR3: TGTGCCAGCAAAGGCAGGGGGCAGGGAAATCAGCCCCAGCATTTT. As protein: CASKGRGQGNQPQHF. The chain has TRBV2 and TRBJ1-5; 8 nucleotides match TRBD1. The CDR3 extends over 15 amino acids. Per the germline V gene, CDR1 is SNHLY and CDR2 is FYNNEI. V shed 7 bases and J 4 bases; nucleotides not matched to a gene: 9. The full variable domain, rest sourced from reference TRBV2 and TRBJ1-5, is EPEVTQTPSHQVTQMGQEVILRCVPISNHLYFYWYRQILGQKVEFLVSFYNNEISEKSEIFDDQFSVERPDGSNFTLKIRSTKLEDSAMYFCASKGRGQGNQPQHFGDGTRLSIL.

This rearrangement joins TRBV7-2 to TRBJ1-3; D remains ambiguous. The V end was cut by 8 bases, the J end by 0 bases, with 8 bases between. This CDR3 is 13 amino acids long. Germline CDR1 reads SGHTA; CDR2 reads FQGNSA. The DNA of the CDR3 is TGTGCCAGCGTTGACCACTCTGGAAACACCATATATTTT. It encodes CASVDHSGNTIYF.

The gene calls are TRBV7-9 and TRBJ1-2; the D gene is possibly TRBD1 (6 bases). V dropped 5 bases and J dropped 7 bases, with 23 bases sitting between them. The CDR3 is 16 amino acids. CDR1 and CDR2 (germline): SEHNR, FQNEAQ (reference sequence). The CDR3 nucleotides are TGTGCCAGCAGCCCAGTGGTAGGACAGCCAGTTGGTGGCTACACCTTC. It is translated as CASSPVVGQPVGGYTF.

This rearrangement joins TRBV5-1 to TRBJ2-1, with D perhaps being TRBD1 or TRBD2 (5 bases each). Germline lookup yields CDR1 SGHRS and CDR2 YFSETQ. CDR3 length: 15 amino acids. Between the trimmed V and J ends, which lost 4 bases and 3 bases, there was a span of 14 bases. CDR3 amino acids: CASSQDIGSYNEQFF. The CDR3 bases are TGCGCCAGCAGCCAGGACATTGGGAGCTACAATGAGCAGTTCTTC.

This clone has just a few counts. The chain employs TRBV18 and TRBJ2-3, with TRBD2 identical over 9 bases. This CDR3 has 16 amino acids. Germline-derived CDR1 and CDR2 are KGHSH and LQKENI. V trimming: 3 bases; J trimming: 0 bases; junction bases outside the gene matches: 4. CDR3 loop: CASSPLAGASTDTQYF. CDR3 bases: TGTGCCAGCTCACCTTTAGCGGGAGCTAGCACAGATACGCAGTATTTT.

This chain links TRBV19 with TRBJ1-5, with a weak D call TRBD1 (6 bases). The V gene's germline CDR1 is LNHDA and CDR2 SQIVND (reference sequence). CDR3 length equals 16 residues. Trimming pared 3 bases from V and 3 bases from J, leaving 15 bases between. CDR3: CASSMHTAGANQPQHF. DNA of the CDR3: TGTGCCAGTAGTATGCATACGGCAGGGGCCAATCAGCCCCAGCATTTT.